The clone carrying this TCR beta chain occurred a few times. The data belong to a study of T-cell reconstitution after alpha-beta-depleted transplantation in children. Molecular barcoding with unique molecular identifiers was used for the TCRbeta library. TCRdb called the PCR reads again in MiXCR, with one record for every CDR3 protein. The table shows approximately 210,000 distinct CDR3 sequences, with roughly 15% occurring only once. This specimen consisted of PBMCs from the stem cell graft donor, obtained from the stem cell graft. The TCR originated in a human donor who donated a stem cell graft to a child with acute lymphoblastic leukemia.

The CDR3 region has the DNA TGTGCCAGCAGCCCAACTATCCGCAATGAGCAGTTCTTC. Protein sequence: CASSPTIRNEQFF. The rearrangement uses TRBV7-2 and TRBJ2-1; the D is unclear. V lost 5 bases to trimming and J lost 6 bases, with 11 bases between them. The CDR3 runs 13 residues. Germline loops: CDR1 SGHTA, CDR2 FQGNSA.